Listed below are T cell receptor beta chains from one sample, sequenced in a study of blood T cell repertoires in COVID-19. Measured with immunoSEQ multiplex PCR; TCRdb has only the in-frame clones, and not every one. This repertoire shows a few hundred thousand clones, roughly four fifths found once; its top ten account for approximately 1%. Sequences were obtained from peripheral blood. These receptors all stem from a human donor with acute or convalescent COVID-19. The donor label of this sample is uncertain. CDR3s include the opening cysteine and the closing phenylalanine or tryptophan. Fields, in order: D gene, J gene, V gene, CDR3 DNA, CDR3 protein. The D gene is left open where the match is weak.

NA,TRBJ1-2,TRBV11-2,TGTGCCAGCAGCTTAGACCACTTGGGGGCAGGCTACACCTTC,CASSLDHLGAGYTF
NA,TRBJ1-1,TRBV14,TGTGCCAGCAGCCAAGCGAGACAGATGAACACTGAAGCTTTCTTT,CASSQARQMNTEAFF
NA,TRBJ2-1,TRBV4-2,TGTGCCAGCAGCCAAGAAAGCGTTGCGTACTCCTACAATGAGCAGTTCTTC,CASSQESVAYSYNEQFF
TRBD2,TRBJ2-3,TRBV27,TGTGCCAGCATGGGAGGCCTCGGGACTAGCGGCCCCACAGATACGCAGTATTTT,CASMGGLGTSGPTDTQYF
TRBD1,TRBJ2-4,TRBV5-5,TGTGCCAGCAGCTTAAGGTCCGGGACAGAAAACATTCAGTACTTC,CASSLRSGTENIQYF
NA,TRBJ2-1,TRBV5-8,TGTGCCAGCACCCAGCGGGCCTCGTCCTACAATGAGCAGTTCTTC,CASTQRASSYNEQFF
NA,TRBJ1-4,TRBV3-1/TRBV3-2,TGTGCCAGCAGCCCCTATTCAGGGGATAATGAAAAACTGTTTTTT,CASSPYSGDNEKLFF
NA,TRBJ2-5,TRBV4-1,TGCGCCAGCAGCTCCACCCAGGGGCCCCAAGAGACCCAGTACTTC,CASSSTQGPQETQYF
NA,TRBJ1-3,TRBV2,TGTGCCAGCAGTAAAAACGGGCCGGGGTCTGGAAACACCATATATTTT,CASSKNGPGSGNTIYF
NA,TRBJ1-2,TRBV7-9,TGTGCCAGCAGCTTAGGTAGGCAGGGAAGCGGCTACACCTTC,CASSLGRQGSGYTF
TRBD1,TRBJ1-5,TRBV6-1,TGTGCCAGCAGTGGTCAGACAGGGTATAGCAATCAGCCCCAGCATTTT,CASSGQTGYSNQPQHF
NA,TRBJ1-2,TRBV5-5,TGTGCCAGCAGCTTAGGGGAATATGGCTACACCTTC,CASSLGEYGYTF
NA,TRBJ2-7,TRBV19,TGTGCCAGTAGCACGGACAGTGTTCCCTACGAGCAGTACTTC,CASSTDSVPYEQYF
NA,TRBJ1-4,TRBV5-5,TGTGCCAGCAGCTTGGTTCCAGGTAATGAAAAACTGTTTTTT,CASSLVPGNEKLFF
NA,TRBJ2-5,TRBV4-1,TGCGCCAGCAGCCAGGGGCGGGGATCCCAAGAGACCCAGTACTTC,CASSQGRGSQETQYF
NA,TRBJ2-7,TRBV5-4,TGTGCCAGCAGCGGGGACACTCGGAGCTCCTACGAGCAGTACTTC,CASSGDTRSSYEQYF
NA,TRBJ2-7,TRBV5-1,TGCGCCAGCAGCCCAACACGCCGGGACTACGAGCAGTACTTC,CASSPTRRDYEQYF
TRBD2,TRBJ2-7,TRBV5-1,TGCGCCAGCAGCTCCTCTAGCGGGGGGGCAAGCGAGCAGTACTTC,CASSSSSGGASEQYF
TRBD2,TRBJ2-1,TRBV6-5,TGTGCCAGCAGTTACTCGCGGGAGCGGGGGGGCGGTGAGCAGTTCTTC,CASSYSRERGGGEQFF
NA,TRBJ2-7,TRBV5-6,TGTGCCAGCAGTCCGGCGGACAGAATCCCCCCCGAGCAGTACTTC,CASSPADRIPPEQYF
NA,TRBJ2-7,TRBV29-1,TGCAGCGTTGGAGACACCTACGAGCAGTACTTC,CSVGDTYEQYF
NA,TRBJ1-2,TRBV5-1,TGCGCCAGCAGCCCGAGGGTCTCACGCGCAGGCTACACCTTC,CASSPRVSRAGYTF
NA,TRBJ2-3,TRBV6-1,TGTGCCAGCAGTGAAGAGGGGCTGGGCACAGATACGCAGTATTTT,CASSEEGLGTDTQYF